This TCR beta chain was captured by sequencing in a study of OX40 agonist ivuxolimab in advanced cancers. Findings of the study overall: In general, CD8+ T cells held more expanded clones than CD4+ did, on average. The work left the antigen specificity of expanded peripheral T cells undetermined. Low normalized T-cell clonal expansion also characterized some of the nonresponders.

Clones were read by immunoSEQ multiplex PCR, and TCRdb kept only the in-frame ones, dropping some. Of roughly 40,000 clones in the sample, roughly nine tenths were seen once. The CDR3 has 16 residues. The V and J ends lost 4 bases and 0 bases respectively, with 12 bases between them. The V gene's germline CDR1 is SGHTA and CDR2 FQGNSA. About this clone itself: Antigen: not known.

Autoimmune disease history or systemic immunosuppression excluded patients. The chain couples TRBV7-2 to TRBJ1-4; D not certain. The clonotype originates from an adult with an advanced solid tumor such as melanoma, head and neck, liver or kidney cancer. The source material was CD4+ or CD8+ T cells sorted from blood, sampled in a trial of the OX40 agonist ivuxolimab. The CDR3 region has the DNA TGTGCCAGCAGCTCCAATCCATTGTCAACTAATGAAAAACTGTTTTTT. Translation gives CASSSNPLSTNEKLFF.